The source of this T cell receptor beta chain is a study of vaccination effects on CD4 cells after COVID-19. On the study more broadly: Each person got two doses of an mRNA SARS-CoV-2 vaccine, BNT162b2 or mRNA-1273.

TCRdb's table, derived via immunoSEQ multiplex PCR, lists solely in-frame clones and lacks some. The repertoire consists of approximately 44,000 clones, with under 85% occurring once and the leading ten covering 2.9%. Trimming took off 10 bases at V and 7 bases at J, with 16 bases between the two ends. The germline gives CDR1 MNHNY, CDR2 SVGAGI (reference sequence). This CDR3 has 12 residues. Antigen-specific CD4+ T cells were expanded (with viral peptide pools) by the ViraFEST assay ahead of sequencing. CD4+ T cells were isolated after about nine days of culture. Vaccine recipients, nucleocapsid antibody negative, had no prior SARS-CoV-2 infection. Culturing of some 2 million PBMC per well took place with roughly 9.4 IU/ml IL-2 and about 10 ug/ml peptides. Study results and caveats: From healthy vaccinees, only 1 of 255 vaccine-induced clones also reacted to common cold coronaviruses.

With regard to this clone: The target antigen is unknown.

The chain recombines TRBV6-6 with TRBJ1-2; possible D gene TRBD1, 5 bases. Specimen: CD4+ T cells from PBMCs cultured with HCoV-NL63 spike peptides, collected before COVID-19 vaccination. This receptor was obtained from a human donor who received a COVID-19 vaccine. The chain's CDR3 is CATTIGGSGYTF. The CDR3 DNA sequence: TGTGCCACCACGATCGGGGGTTCTGGCTACACCTTC.